A selection of T cell receptor beta chains follows, all from one sample in a study of blood T cell repertoires in COVID-19. Using immunoSEQ multiplex PCR, the repertoire was profiled, and TCRdb retains in-frame clones only, with some absent. The data contain about 150,000 clones, 80% to 90% of them singletons. Input material: peripheral blood. These receptors all stem from a man between 70 and 80 years old with acute or convalescent COVID-19. Each CDR3 is given with its conserved first and last residue. The order of the fields is V gene, D gene, J gene, clone size, CDR3 protein, CDR3 DNA. D genes are given only for firm matches. The size field is filled for only some rows; it gives once, few, many or a size class.

>TRBV5-8|TRBD2|TRBJ2-5|-
CASSKSGRAEETQYF
TGTGCCAGCAGCAAAAGCGGGAGGGCCGAAGAGACCCAGTACTTC
>TRBV7-9|TRBD2|TRBJ2-2|-
CASSLAGGRTGELFF
TGTGCCAGCAGCCTAGCGGGAGGGCGTACCGGGGAGCTGTTTTTT
>TRBV9|-|TRBJ2-1|once
CASSVSGQSYNEQFF
TGTGCCAGCAGCGTTTCAGGCCAATCCTACAATGAGCAGTTCTTC
>TRBV7-8|-|TRBJ2-7|-
CASSPRLGGSYEQYF
TGTGCCAGCAGCCCAAGGCTGGGGGGTTCCTACGAGCAGTACTTC
>TRBV29-1|-|TRBJ1-1|-
CSVEVGGGSTEAFF
TGCAGCGTTGAGGTAGGGGGAGGGAGCACTGAAGCTTTCTTT
>TRBV30|-|TRBJ2-7|-
CAWSVRDEQYF
TGTGCCTGGAGTGTACGAGATGAGCAGTACTTC
>TRBV3-1/TRBV3-2|TRBD2|TRBJ2-3|-
CASSQDPGASGWLTDTQYF
TGTGCCAGCAGCCAAGATCCGGGCGCTAGCGGGTGGCTAACAGATACGCAGTATTTT
>TRBV6-1|-|TRBJ1-3|few
CASSETFSGNTIYF
TGTGCCAGCAGTGAAACATTCTCTGGAAACACCATATATTTT
>TRBV28|-|TRBJ1-4|-
CASHRHNEKLFF
TGTGCCAGCCACAGGCACAATGAAAAACTGTTTTTT
>TRBV7-2|-|TRBJ2-7|once
CASSLGGDMAYEQYF
TGTGCCAGCAGCTTAGGCGGAGATATGGCCTACGAGCAGTACTTC
>TRBV10-3|TRBD2|TRBJ2-5|-
CAISEPGLAGDETQYF
TGTGCCATCAGTGAGCCTGGACTAGCGGGAGACGAGACCCAGTACTTC
>TRBV11-2|-|TRBJ1-3|-
CASSLWGGSGNTIYF
TGTGCCAGCAGCTTGTGGGGGGGCTCTGGAAACACCATATATTTT
>TRBV2|TRBD1|TRBJ2-6|-
CASREQGAWANVLTF
TGTGCCAGCAGGGAACAGGGGGCATGGGCCAACGTCCTGACTTTC
>TRBV7-3|-|TRBJ2-3|once
CASSSGLSTDTQYF
TGTGCCAGCAGCAGCGGACTTAGCACAGATACGCAGTATTTT
>TRBV7-2|TRBD1|TRBJ1-3|-
CASSLKSGQVSSGNTIYF
TGTGCCAGCAGCCTAAAGTCGGGACAGGTCAGCTCTGGAAACACCATATATTTT
>TRBV5-1|TRBD2|TRBJ2-7|once
CASSAGESSYEQYF
TGCGCCAGCAGTGCGGGAGAGAGCTCCTACGAGCAGTACTTC
>TRBV9|TRBD2|TRBJ2-2|-
CASSVSTSAHTGELFF
TGTGCCAGCAGCGTATCGACTAGCGCCCACACCGGGGAGCTGTTTTTT
>TRBV29-1|TRBD2|TRBJ2-7|-
CSVEAGESSYEQYF
TGCAGCGTTGAGGCGGGGGAGTCCTCCTACGAGCAGTACTTC
>TRBV6-6|-|TRBJ2-1|-
CASRPASRSSYNEQFF
TGTGCCAGCAGACCCGCTAGCAGGAGCTCCTACAATGAGCAGTTCTTC
>TRBV7-2|-|TRBJ1-4|-
CASSLAVGQRNEKLFF
TGTGCCAGCAGCTTAGCGGTAGGACAGCGAAATGAAAAACTGTTTTTT
>TRBV6-5|-|TRBJ1-1|-
CASSMDSIIEAFF
TGTGCCAGCAGCATGGACAGTATTATTGAAGCTTTCTTT
>TRBV12-3/TRBV12-4|-|TRBJ1-5|once
CASRYGNQPQHF
TGTGCCAGCAGATATGGCAATCAGCCCCAGCATTTT
>TRBV19|TRBD2|TRBJ2-3|-
CASSERTSGSPDTQYF
TGTGCCAGTAGTGAGCGGACTAGCGGGAGCCCAGATACGCAGTATTTT
>TRBV29-1|TRBD1|TRBJ1-2|-
CSAPESGQVYGYTF
TGCAGCGCCCCAGAGTCAGGACAGGTCTATGGCTACACCTTC
>TRBV15|TRBD1|TRBJ1-4|once
CATSRGTGGEKLFF
TGTGCCACCAGCAGAGGGACAGGGGGGGAAAAACTGTTTTTT
>TRBV7-2|-|TRBJ1-1|-
CASSASIGNTEAFF
TGTGCCAGCAGCGCCTCGATCGGGAACACTGAAGCTTTCTTT
>TRBV6-2/TRBV6-3|-|TRBJ2-5|-
CASSYDYLGETQYF
TGTGCCAGCAGTTACGACTACCTGGGAGAGACCCAGTACTTC
>TRBV18|TRBD2|TRBJ2-7|-
CASSPSGATLGEQYF
TGTGCCAGCTCCCCTAGCGGAGCAACATTGGGCGAGCAGTACTTC
>TRBV12-3/TRBV12-4|-|TRBJ2-1|few
CASRLDREQFF
TGTGCCAGCAGACTAGACAGGGAGCAGTTCTTC
>TRBV5-1|TRBD2|TRBJ2-1|-
CASSYAGVSYNEQFF
TGCGCCAGCAGTTACGCGGGGGTCTCCTACAATGAGCAGTTCTTC
>TRBV19|-|TRBJ1-2|-
CASSARSYYGYTF
TGTGCCAGTAGTGCTAGGAGTTACTATGGCTACACCTTC
>TRBV11-1|-|TRBJ2-5|-
CASSFRGGDETQYF
TGTGCCAGCAGCTTCCGGGGAGGTGATGAGACCCAGTACTTC
>TRBV2|-|TRBJ2-1|-
CASSSGPSYNEQFF
TGTGCCAGCTCCAGCGGTCCCTCCTACAATGAGCAGTTCTTC
>TRBV2|-|TRBJ2-1|-
CASSDPRSRYNEQFF
TGTGCCAGCAGTGATCCTAGGTCACGCTACAATGAGCAGTTCTTC
>TRBV28|TRBD2|TRBJ2-7|-
CASSMGTSGKSYEQYF
TGTGCCAGCAGTATGGGGACTAGCGGCAAATCCTACGAGCAGTACTTC
>TRBV28|-|TRBJ1-2|once
CASSTGLSGYTF
TGTGCCAGCAGCACAGGGCTCTCTGGCTACACCTTC
>TRBV7-8|TRBD1|TRBJ2-5|once
CASSFIGTEKETQYF
TGTGCCAGCAGCTTTATTGGGACAGAAAAAGAGACCCAGTACTTC
>TRBV24-1|-|TRBJ2-3|-
CATSDPRNTDTQYF
TGTGCCACCAGTGACCCCAGGAACACAGATACGCAGTATTTT
>TRBV19|TRBD2|TRBJ2-3|-
CASSLGTSGSTDTQYF
TGTGCCAGTAGCCTAGGGACTAGCGGGAGCACAGATACGCAGTATTTT
>TRBV2|-|TRBJ2-7|-
CASGREGSRKYF
TGTGCCAGCGGGCGGGAAGGCTCGCGCAAGTACTTC
>TRBV7-9|-|TRBJ2-1|-
CASSLGSGVNNEQFF
TGTGCCAGCAGCTTAGGCTCGGGGGTGAACAATGAGCAGTTCTTC
>TRBV24-1|-|TRBJ1-1|-
CATSDLEEMNTEAFF
TGTGCCACCAGTGATTTGGAAGAGATGAACACTGAAGCTTTCTTT